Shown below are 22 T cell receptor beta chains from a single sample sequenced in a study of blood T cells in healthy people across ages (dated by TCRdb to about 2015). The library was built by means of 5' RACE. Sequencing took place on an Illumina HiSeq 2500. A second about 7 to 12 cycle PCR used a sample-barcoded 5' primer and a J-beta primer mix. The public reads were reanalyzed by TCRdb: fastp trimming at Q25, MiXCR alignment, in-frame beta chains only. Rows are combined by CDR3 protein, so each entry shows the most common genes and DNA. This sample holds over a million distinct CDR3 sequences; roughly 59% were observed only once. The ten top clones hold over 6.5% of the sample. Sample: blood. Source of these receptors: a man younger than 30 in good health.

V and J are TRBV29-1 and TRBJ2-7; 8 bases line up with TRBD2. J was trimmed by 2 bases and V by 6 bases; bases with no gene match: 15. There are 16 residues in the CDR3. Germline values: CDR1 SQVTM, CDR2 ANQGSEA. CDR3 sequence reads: CSVLVVTSAIPYEQYF. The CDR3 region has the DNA TGCAGCGTATTGGTAGTGACTAGCGCCATACCCTACGAGCAGTACTTC.

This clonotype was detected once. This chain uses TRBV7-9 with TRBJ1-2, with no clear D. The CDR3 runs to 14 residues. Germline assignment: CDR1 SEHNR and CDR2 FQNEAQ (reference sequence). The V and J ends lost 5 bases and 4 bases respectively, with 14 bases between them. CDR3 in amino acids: CASSPRVEAYGYTF. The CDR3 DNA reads TGTGCCAGCAGCCCCCGGGTCGAGGCCTATGGCTACACCTTC.

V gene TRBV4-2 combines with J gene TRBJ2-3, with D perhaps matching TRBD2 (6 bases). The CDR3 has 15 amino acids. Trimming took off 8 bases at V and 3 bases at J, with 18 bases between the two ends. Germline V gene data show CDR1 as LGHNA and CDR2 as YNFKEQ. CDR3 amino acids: CASRGEPGKTDTQYF. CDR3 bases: TGTGCCAGCCGCGGGGAACCGGGTAAGACAGATACGCAGTATTTT.

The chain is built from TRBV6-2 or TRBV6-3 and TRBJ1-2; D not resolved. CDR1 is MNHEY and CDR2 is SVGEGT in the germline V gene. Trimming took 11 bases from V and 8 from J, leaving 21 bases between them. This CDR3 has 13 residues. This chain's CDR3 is CAARERRPDGYTF. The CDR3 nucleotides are TGTGCCGCCCGAGAGCGTCGCCCGGACGGCTACACCTTC.

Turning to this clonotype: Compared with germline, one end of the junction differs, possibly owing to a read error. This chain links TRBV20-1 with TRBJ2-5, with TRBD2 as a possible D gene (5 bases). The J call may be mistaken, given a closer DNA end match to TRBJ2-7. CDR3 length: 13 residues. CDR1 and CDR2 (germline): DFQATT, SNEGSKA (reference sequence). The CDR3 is CSAQRPAVNEQYF. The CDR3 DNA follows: TGTAGTGCTCAGCGGCCAGCGGTCAACGAGCAGTACTTC.

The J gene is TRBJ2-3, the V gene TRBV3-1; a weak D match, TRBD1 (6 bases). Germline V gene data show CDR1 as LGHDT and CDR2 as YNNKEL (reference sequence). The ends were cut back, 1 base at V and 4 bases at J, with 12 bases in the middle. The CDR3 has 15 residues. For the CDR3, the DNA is TGTGCCAGCAGCCAAGGGGGGCTAAGACCAGATACGCAGTATTTT. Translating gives CASSQGGLRPDTQYF.

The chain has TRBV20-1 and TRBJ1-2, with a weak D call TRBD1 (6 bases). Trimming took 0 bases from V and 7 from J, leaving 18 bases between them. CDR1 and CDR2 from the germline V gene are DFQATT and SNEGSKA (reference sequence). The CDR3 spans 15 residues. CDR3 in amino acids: CSARDGSGVPLGYTF. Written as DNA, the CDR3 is TGCAGTGCTAGAGATGGTTCAGGGGTTCCTCTTGGCTACACCTTC.

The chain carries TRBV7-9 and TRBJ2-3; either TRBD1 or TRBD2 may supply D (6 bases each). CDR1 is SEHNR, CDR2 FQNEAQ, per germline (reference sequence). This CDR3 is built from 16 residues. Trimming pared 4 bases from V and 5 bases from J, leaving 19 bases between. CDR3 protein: CASSSYTQGLGDTQYF. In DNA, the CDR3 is TGTGCCAGCAGCTCCTACACACAGGGACTGGGAGATACGCAGTATTTT.

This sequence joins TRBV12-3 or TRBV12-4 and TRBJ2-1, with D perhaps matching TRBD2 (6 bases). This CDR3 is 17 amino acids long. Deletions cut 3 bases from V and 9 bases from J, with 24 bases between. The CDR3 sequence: CASSFSGLGREGGEQFF. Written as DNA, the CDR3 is TGTGCCAGCAGTTTCAGCGGCCTCGGGAGAGAAGGAGGTGAGCAGTTCTTC.

CDR3 coding DNA: TGCAGTGCGACTGACAGAGATCAGCCCCAGCATTTT. Translation: CSATDRDQPQHF. The chain couples TRBV20-1 to TRBJ1-5; possibly TRBD1 for D (5 bases). The CDR3 consists of 12 residues. Deletions cut 6 bases from V and 5 bases from J, with 11 bases between. From germline, CDR1 is DFQATT and CDR2 SNEGSKA (reference sequence).

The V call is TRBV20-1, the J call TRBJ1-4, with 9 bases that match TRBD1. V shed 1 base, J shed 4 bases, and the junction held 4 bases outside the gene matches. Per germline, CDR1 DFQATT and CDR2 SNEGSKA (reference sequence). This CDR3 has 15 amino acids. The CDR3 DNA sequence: TGCAGTGCTAGAGGTGGGACAGGGATTAATGAAAAACTGTTTTTT. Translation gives CSARGGTGINEKLFF.

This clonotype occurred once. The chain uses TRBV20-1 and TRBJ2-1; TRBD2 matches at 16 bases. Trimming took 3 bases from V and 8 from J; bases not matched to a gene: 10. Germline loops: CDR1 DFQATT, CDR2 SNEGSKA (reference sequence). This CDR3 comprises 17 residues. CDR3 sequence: CSARGLAGGVFRDEQFF. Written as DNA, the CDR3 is TGCAGTGCTAGGGGACTAGCGGGGGGGGTCTTCCGGGATGAGCAGTTCTTC.

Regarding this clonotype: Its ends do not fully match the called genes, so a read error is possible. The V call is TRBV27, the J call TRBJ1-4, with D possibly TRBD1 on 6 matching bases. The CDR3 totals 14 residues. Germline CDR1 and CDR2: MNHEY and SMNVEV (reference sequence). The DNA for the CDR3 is TGTGCCAGCAGTTTATTGGGGGCTAATGCAAAACTGTTTTTT. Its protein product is CASSLLGANAKLFF.

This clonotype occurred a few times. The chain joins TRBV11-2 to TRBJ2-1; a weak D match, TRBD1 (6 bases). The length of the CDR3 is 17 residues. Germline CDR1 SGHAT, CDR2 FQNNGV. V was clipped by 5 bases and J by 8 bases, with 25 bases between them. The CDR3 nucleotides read TGTGCCAGCAGCCTAGTACAGGGACCTCCTATGGCCTATGAGCAGTTCTTC. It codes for CASSLVQGPPMAYEQFF.

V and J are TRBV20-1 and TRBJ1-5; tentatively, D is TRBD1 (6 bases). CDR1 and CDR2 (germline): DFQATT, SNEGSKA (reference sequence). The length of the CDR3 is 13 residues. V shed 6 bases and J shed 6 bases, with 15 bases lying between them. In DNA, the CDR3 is TGCAGTGCCCGTGCAGGGGTAGGTCAGCCCCAGCATTTT. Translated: CSARAGVGQPQHF.

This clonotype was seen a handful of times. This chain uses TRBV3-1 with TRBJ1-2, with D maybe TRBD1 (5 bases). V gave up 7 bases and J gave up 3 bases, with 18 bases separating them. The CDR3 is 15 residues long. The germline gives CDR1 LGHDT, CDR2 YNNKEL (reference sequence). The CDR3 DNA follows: TGTGCCAGCACCTCACGAAGGGGAGGAGACTATGGCTACACCTTC. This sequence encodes CASTSRRGGDYGYTF.

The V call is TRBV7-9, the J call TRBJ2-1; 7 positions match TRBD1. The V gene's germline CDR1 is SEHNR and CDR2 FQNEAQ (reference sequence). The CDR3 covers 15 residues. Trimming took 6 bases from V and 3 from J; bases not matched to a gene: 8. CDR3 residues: CASSFLPGGYNEQFF. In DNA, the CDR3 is TGTGCCAGCAGTTTCCTCCCAGGGGGCTACAATGAGCAGTTCTTC. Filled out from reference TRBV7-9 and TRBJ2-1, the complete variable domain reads DTGVSQNPRHKITKRGQNVTFRCDPISEHNRLYWYRQTLGQGPEFLTYFQNEAQLEKSRLLSDRFSAERPKGSFSTLEIQRTEQGDSAMYLCASSFLPGGYNEQFFGPGTRLTVL.

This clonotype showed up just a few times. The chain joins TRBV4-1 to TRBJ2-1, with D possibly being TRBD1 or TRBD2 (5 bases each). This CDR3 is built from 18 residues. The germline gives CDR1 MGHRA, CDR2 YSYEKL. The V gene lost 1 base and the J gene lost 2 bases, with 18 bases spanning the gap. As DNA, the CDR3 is TGCGCCAGCAGCCAAGCGACTTCCGGGACGAGTACCTACAATGAGCAGTTCTTC. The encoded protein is CASSQATSGTSTYNEQFF.

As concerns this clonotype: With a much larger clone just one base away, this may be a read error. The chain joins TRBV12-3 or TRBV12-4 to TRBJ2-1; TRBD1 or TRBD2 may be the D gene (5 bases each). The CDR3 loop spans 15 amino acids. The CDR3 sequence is CVSSSGPSSYNEQFF. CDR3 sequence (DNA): TGTGTCAGCTCTTCGGGACCCAGCTCCTACAATGAGCAGTTCTTC.

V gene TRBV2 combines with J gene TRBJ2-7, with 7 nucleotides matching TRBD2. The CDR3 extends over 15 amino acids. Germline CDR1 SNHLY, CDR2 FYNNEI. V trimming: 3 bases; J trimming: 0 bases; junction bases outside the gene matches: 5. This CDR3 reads CASSDGGSSSYEQYF. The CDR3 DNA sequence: TGTGCCAGCAGTGACGGCGGGAGCTCCTCCTACGAGCAGTACTTC.

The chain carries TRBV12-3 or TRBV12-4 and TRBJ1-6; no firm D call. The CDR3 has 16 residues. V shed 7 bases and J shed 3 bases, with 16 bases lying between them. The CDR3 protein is CASTTRSSDYNSPLHF. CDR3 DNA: TGTGCCAGCACCACCCGGTCGTCGGACTATAATTCACCCCTCCACTTT.

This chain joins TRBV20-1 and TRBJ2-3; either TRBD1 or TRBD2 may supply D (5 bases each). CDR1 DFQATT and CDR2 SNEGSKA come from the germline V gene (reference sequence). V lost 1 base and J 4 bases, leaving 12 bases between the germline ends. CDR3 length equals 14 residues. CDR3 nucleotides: TGCAGTGCTAGAGGGGGGAATCCCTCAGATACGCAGTATTTT. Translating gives CSARGGNPSDTQYF.